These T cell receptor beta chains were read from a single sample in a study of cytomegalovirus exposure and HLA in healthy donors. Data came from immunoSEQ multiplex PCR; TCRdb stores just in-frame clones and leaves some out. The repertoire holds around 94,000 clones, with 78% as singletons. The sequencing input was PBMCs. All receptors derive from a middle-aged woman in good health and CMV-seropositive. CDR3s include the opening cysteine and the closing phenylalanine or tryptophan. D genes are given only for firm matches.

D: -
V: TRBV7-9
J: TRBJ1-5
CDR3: CASGRMDNQPQHF
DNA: TGTGCTTCAGGGCGAATGGACAATCAGCCCCAGCATTTT

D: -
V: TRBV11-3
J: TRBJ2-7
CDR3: CASSLTQTAYEQYF
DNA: TGTGCCAGCAGCTTAACGCAGACAGCCTACGAGCAGTACTTC

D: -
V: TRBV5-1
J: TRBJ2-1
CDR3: CASRRDSDNEQFF
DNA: TGCGCCAGCAGACGGGACTCTGACAATGAGCAGTTCTTC

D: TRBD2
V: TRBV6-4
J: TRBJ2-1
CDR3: CASSPGLAGYNEQFF
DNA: TGTGCCAGCAGCCCGGGACTAGCGGGCTACAATGAGCAGTTCTTC

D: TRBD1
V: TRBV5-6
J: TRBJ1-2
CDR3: CASSLTDRVLHGYTF
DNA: TGTGCCAGCAGCCTAACCGACAGGGTTCTGCATGGCTACACCTTC

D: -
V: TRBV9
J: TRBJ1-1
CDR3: CASSVGRDSEAFF
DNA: TGTGCCAGCAGCGTAGGAAGAGACAGTGAAGCTTTCTTT

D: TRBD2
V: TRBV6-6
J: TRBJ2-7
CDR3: CASSPRDYPTYEQYF
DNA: TGTGCCAGCAGTCCCCGGGACTACCCCACCTACGAGCAGTACTTC

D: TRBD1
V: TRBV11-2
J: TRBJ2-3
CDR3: CASRQTFDRGQVHTQYF
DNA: TGTGCCAGCCGACAAACGTTCGACAGGGGCCAGGTCCATACGCAGTATTTT

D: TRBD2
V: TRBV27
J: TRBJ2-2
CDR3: CASSLLGSGFNTGELFF
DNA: TGTGCCAGCAGTTTACTGGGTAGCGGGTTCAACACCGGGGAGCTGTTTTTT

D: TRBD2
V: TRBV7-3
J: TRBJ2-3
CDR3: CSSSFQGLAGTGTDTQYF
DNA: TGTTCCAGCAGCTTCCAGGGGCTAGCGGGGACGGGGACAGATACGCAGTATTTT

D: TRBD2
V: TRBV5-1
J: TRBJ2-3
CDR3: CASSPGLAGVVDTQYF
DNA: TGCGCCAGCAGCCCCGGACTAGCGGGAGTAGTAGATACGCAGTATTTT

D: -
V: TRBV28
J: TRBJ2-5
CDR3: CASSVTAGETQYF
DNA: TGTGCCAGCAGTGTGACCGCGGGGGAGACCCAGTACTTC

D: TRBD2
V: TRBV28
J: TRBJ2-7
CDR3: CASSPLGGSYEQYF
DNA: TGTGCCAGCAGCCCTTTGGGGGGGTCCTACGAGCAGTACTTC

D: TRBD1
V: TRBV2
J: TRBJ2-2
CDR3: CASRDRGQGELFF
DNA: TGTGCCAGCAGGGACAGGGGTCAAGGGGAGCTGTTTTTT

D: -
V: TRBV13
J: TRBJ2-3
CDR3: CASSFNIASDTQYF
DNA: TGTGCCAGCAGCTTTAACATAGCATCAGATACGCAGTATTTT

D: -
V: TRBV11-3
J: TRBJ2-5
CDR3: CASSFGQSQYF
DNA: TGTGCCAGCAGCTTCGGACAGTCCCAGTACTTC